This passage covers 4 T cell receptor beta chains from one sample sequenced in a study of cytomegalovirus exposure and HLA in healthy donors. Assay: immunoSEQ multiplex PCR; the TCRdb copy retains only in-frame clones and omits some. The sample has fewer than 120,000 clones; more than 70% are singletons. The specimen sequenced was PBMCs. These receptors all stem from a woman aged 18-29 years in good health and CMV-seronegative.

This rearrangement joins TRBV28 to TRBJ1-4, with a possible D match to TRBD1 (5 bases). The germline gives CDR1 MDHEN, CDR2 SYDVKM. V lost 0 bases, J lost 3 bases, and 14 bases lay in between. This CDR3 is 17 amino acids long. The CDR3 DNA follows: TGTGCCAGCAGTTTATGGCCGCGACAGCTTCCTAATGAAAAACTGTTTTTT. Residues: CASSLWPRQLPNEKLFF.

V is TRBV4-3 and J is TRBJ2-7, with 7 bases that match TRBD1. Per germline, CDR1 LGHNA and CDR2 YSLEER. With V trimmed by 3 bases and J by 3 bases, 2 bases remained unmatched. The CDR3 is 13 amino acids. The CDR3 coding sequence is TGCGCCAGCAGCCACAGACAGGGCTACGAGCAGTACTTC. It codes for CASSHRQGYEQYF.

The V gene is TRBV7-6, the J gene TRBJ1-1, with D unclear. Per the germline V gene, CDR1 is SGHVS and CDR2 is FNYEAQ. V dropped 5 bases and J dropped 5 bases, with 15 bases sitting between them. The CDR3 has 14 residues. CDR3 in amino acids: CASSPRLAATEAFF. The DNA of the CDR3 is TGTGCCAGCAGCCCCCGTTTGGCCGCAACTGAAGCTTTCTTT.

V is TRBV27 and J is TRBJ2-3; perhaps TRBD2 as D (6 bases). This CDR3 has 14 amino acids. Germline CDR1 reads MNHEY; CDR2 reads SMNVEV (reference sequence). V was clipped by 2 bases and J by 6 bases, with 12 bases between them. CDR3 nucleotides: TGTGCCAGCAGTTTACAACTAGCAGCCGATACGCAGTATTTT. Translation: CASSLQLAADTQYF.